The present T cell receptor beta chain was sequenced within a study of neurological immune-mediated disorders. The CDR3 is 14 residues long. Trimming removed 3 bases at V and 2 bases at J, with 8 bases between. Germline V gene lookup returns CDR1 KGHDR and CDR2 SFDVKD. The cDNA was produced through 5'RACE with 10-nucleotide random UMIs. A single record per CDR3 protein comes from TCRdb applying MiXCR to the 5' RACE reads. This sample carries approximately 89,000 distinct CDR3 sequences, less than 15% of them seen once, and the ten largest clones take approximately 5%. The time point: longitudinal time-point 2. The unsorted libraries were generated from a total of 2 million PBMCs, which had been stored in RNAlater at -80 C.

The chain carries TRBV24-1 and TRBJ2-3, with D possibly called TRBD1 or TRBD2 (5 bases each). The sample comprised PBMCs. This TCR was recovered from a female donor with HTLV-1-associated myelopathy (HAM/TSP). CDR3 sequence reads: CATSDPGATDTQYF. CDR3 bases: TGTGCCACCAGTGATCCCGGGGCCACAGATACGCAGTATTTT.